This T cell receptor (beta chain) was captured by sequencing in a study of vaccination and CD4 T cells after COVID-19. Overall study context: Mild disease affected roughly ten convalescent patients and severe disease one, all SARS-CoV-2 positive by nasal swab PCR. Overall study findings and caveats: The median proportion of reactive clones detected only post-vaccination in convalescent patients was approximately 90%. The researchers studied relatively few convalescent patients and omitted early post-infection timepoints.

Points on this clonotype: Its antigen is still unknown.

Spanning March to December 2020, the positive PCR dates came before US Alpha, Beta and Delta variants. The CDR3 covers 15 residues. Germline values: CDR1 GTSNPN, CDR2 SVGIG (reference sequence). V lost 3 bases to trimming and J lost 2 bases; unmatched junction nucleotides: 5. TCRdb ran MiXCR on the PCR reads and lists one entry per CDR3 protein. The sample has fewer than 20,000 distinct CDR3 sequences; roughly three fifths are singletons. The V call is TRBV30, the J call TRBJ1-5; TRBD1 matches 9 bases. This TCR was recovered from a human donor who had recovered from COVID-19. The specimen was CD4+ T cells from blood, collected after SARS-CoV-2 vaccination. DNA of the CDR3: TGTGCCTGGAGGCTACAGGGGGCTTGCAATCAGCCCCAGCATTTT. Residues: CAWRLQGACNQPQHF.